These T cell receptor beta chains were read from a single sample in a study of T cell responses to AZD1222 COVID-19 vaccine. Assay used: immunoSEQ multiplex PCR; TCRdb lists only in-frame clones, some missing. The top ten clones hold 4% to 5% of a sample with fewer than 85,000 clones, about nine tenths of them seen once. The sample was peripheral blood, taken on day 0 of AZD1222 vaccination. These receptors all stem from an adult in good health. Each CDR3 is given with its conserved first and last residue. D genes are given only for firm matches. Not all rows give a size; the values are once, few, many and, for expanded clones, a class.

v_call	j_call	clone_size	d_call	cdr3_aa	cdr3_nt
TRBV11-3	TRBJ2-2	NA	NA	CASSPYTGELFF	TGTGCCAGCAGCCCTTACACCGGGGAGCTGTTTTTT
TRBV30	TRBJ1-2	NA	TRBD1	CAWRERDRSTGYTF	TGTGCCTGGAGAGAGAGGGACAGGTCCACTGGCTACACCTTC
TRBV5-1	TRBJ1-2	NA	TRBD1	CASSTGTGGGYGYTF	TGCGCCAGCAGCACCGGGACAGGGGGCGGCTATGGCTACACCTTC
TRBV9	TRBJ1-5	NA	NA	CASSVDEGAWPQHF	TGTGCCAGCAGCGTAGATGAGGGTGCTTGGCCCCAGCATTTT
TRBV10-3	TRBJ1-2	NA	TRBD1	CAIRGTGVDYGYTF	TGTGCCATCAGGGGGACAGGGGTGGATTATGGCTACACCTTC
TRBV9	TRBJ1-1	few	TRBD1	CASSVEQGTEAFF	TGTGCCAGCAGCGTAGAACAGGGGACTGAAGCTTTCTTT
TRBV4-1	TRBJ1-2	NA	NA	CASSQDTTGNYGYTF	TGCGCCAGCAGCCAAGATACAACAGGGAACTATGGCTACACCTTC
TRBV7-2	TRBJ1-5	NA	TRBD1	CASSDRVNQPQHF	TGTGCCAGCAGCGACAGGGTCAATCAGCCCCAGCATTTT
TRBV5-1	TRBJ1-4	NA	TRBD1	CASSYRDRAEKLFF	TGCGCCAGCAGCTACCGGGACAGGGCTGAAAAACTGTTTTTT
TRBV6-1	TRBJ1-1	NA	NA	CASSEKPENTEAFF	TGTGCCAGCAGTGAAAAGCCGGAGAACACTGAAGCTTTCTTT
TRBV6-4	TRBJ2-2	NA	NA	CASSGQGTGELFF	TGTGCCAGCAGTGGGCAAGGGACCGGGGAGCTGTTTTTT
TRBV6-5	TRBJ1-5	NA	TRBD1	CASRIDRGRQPQHF	TGTGCCAGCAGGATTGACAGGGGTAGACAGCCCCAGCATTTT
TRBV6-5	TRBJ2-7	NA	NA	CASSSGRGKGREQYF	TGTGCCAGCAGTTCTGGTCGGGGAAAGGGCCGCGAGCAGTACTTC
TRBV24-1	TRBJ1-5	NA	TRBD1	CATSDSDRVNQPQHF	TGTGCCACCAGTGATTCGGACAGGGTAAATCAGCCCCAGCATTTT
TRBV5-8	TRBJ1-2	NA	NA	CASSLAWGAPGYTF	TGTGCCAGCAGCTTGGCCTGGGGGGCGCCTGGCTACACCTTC
TRBV7-2	TRBJ2-2	NA	NA	CANGGTEHTGELFF	TGTGCCAACGGGGGGACAGAACATACCGGGGAGCTGTTTTTT
TRBV6-5	TRBJ1-1	NA	NA	CASGISWNTEAFF	TGTGCCAGCGGGATCAGCTGGAACACTGAAGCTTTCTTT
TRBV7-8	TRBJ2-2	NA	NA	CASSFGGELFF	TGTGCCAGCAGCTTCGGCGGGGAGCTGTTTTTT
TRBV5-1	TRBJ2-5	NA	NA	CASSTDTQETQYF	TGCGCCAGCAGCACGGACACCCAAGAGACCCAGTACTTC
TRBV7-3	TRBJ2-2	NA	NA	CASSPDWENGELFF	TGTGCCAGCAGCCCGGATTGGGAGAACGGGGAGCTGTTTTTT
TRBV9	TRBJ2-1	NA	NA	CASSQHGQGTEQFF	TGTGCCAGCAGCCAGCATGGTCAGGGTACTGAGCAGTTCTTC
TRBV6-5	TRBJ1-1	once	NA	CASSYRVMNTEAFF	TGTGCCAGCAGTTACCGGGTAATGAACACTGAAGCTTTCTTT
TRBV12-3/TRBV12-4	TRBJ2-3	NA	NA	CASNIGDTQYF	TGTGCCAGCAACATAGGGGATACGCAGTATTTT
TRBV12-3/TRBV12-4	TRBJ1-1	NA	NA	CASSSGWGEAFF	TGTGCCAGCAGTTCAGGGTGGGGTGAAGCTTTCTTT
TRBV19	TRBJ2-7	NA	NA	CASSLRTEKSYEQYF	TGTGCCAGTAGTCTCAGGACAGAGAAGTCCTACGAGCAGTACTTC
TRBV6-6	TRBJ2-1	NA	NA	CASSYRGSSYNEQFF	TGTGCCAGCAGTTACAGGGGGTCCTCCTACAATGAGCAGTTCTTC
TRBV30	TRBJ1-1	few	NA	CAWTDGGGRTEAFF	TGTGCCTGGACCGACGGGGGCGGTAGGACTGAAGCTTTCTTT
TRBV4-2	TRBJ2-2	NA	TRBD1	CASSPGTGNTGELFF	TGTGCCAGCAGCCCCGGGACAGGGAACACCGGGGAGCTGTTTTTT
TRBV12-3/TRBV12-4	TRBJ2-1	NA	NA	CASTKTVSNEQFF	TGTGCCAGCACCAAGACAGTTTCCAATGAGCAGTTCTTC
TRBV7-8	TRBJ1-5	NA	NA	CASSRGVGVRSNQPQHF	TGTGCCAGCAGCAGGGGGGTCGGGGTGAGGAGCAATCAGCCCCAGCATTTT
TRBV24-1	TRBJ2-5	NA	NA	CATSDSGKETQYF	TGTGCCACCAGTGATTCCGGGAAAGAGACCCAGTACTTC
TRBV20-1	TRBJ1-2	NA	TRBD1	CSAGDSYGYTF	TGCAGTGCGGGGGACAGCTATGGCTACACCTTC
TRBV18	TRBJ2-1	NA	TRBD2	CASSPPGLAGGYSEQFF	TGTGCCAGCTCACCACCCGGACTAGCGGGGGGCTATAGTGAGCAGTTCTTC